This T cell receptor (beta chain) was identified during a study of blood T cell repertoires in COVID-19. Background on the study: Donors in the United States, Italy and Spain gave samples during acute or convalescent COVID-19.

Profiled with immunoSEQ multiplex PCR; TCRdb holds only in-frame clones, not every one. Of under 55,000 clones in the sample, approximately 85% were seen once. V lost 2 bases and J lost 4, with 10 bases in between. CDR1 and CDR2 (germline): SGHNT, YYREEE (reference sequence). The CDR3 spans 15 residues. The rearrangement joins TRBV5-4 to TRBJ2-6; tentatively, D is TRBD2 (5 bases). Specimen: peripheral blood. This clonotype originated in a woman older than 75 with acute or convalescent COVID-19. CDR3 loop: CASSFGVSGANVLTF. Here the CDR3 DNA reads TGTGCCAGCAGCTTCGGGGTTTCGGGGGCCAACGTCCTGACTTTC.